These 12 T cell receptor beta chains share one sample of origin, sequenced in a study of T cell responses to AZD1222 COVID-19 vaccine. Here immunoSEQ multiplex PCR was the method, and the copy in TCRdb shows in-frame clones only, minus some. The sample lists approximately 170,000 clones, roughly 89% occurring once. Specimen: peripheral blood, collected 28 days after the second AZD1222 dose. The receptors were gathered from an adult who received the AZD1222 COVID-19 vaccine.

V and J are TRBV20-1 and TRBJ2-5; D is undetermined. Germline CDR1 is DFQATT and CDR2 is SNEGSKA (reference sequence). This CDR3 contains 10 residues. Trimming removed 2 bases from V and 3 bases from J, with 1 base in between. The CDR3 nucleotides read TGCAGTGCTAGAAAAGAGACCCAGTACTTC. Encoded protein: CSARKETQYF.

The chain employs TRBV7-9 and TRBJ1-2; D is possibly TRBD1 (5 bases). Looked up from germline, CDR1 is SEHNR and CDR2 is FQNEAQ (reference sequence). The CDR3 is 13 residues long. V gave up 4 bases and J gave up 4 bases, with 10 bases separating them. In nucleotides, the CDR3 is TGTGCCAGCAGCTCGGGGGTGGTCTATGGCTACACCTTC. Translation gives CASSSGVVYGYTF.

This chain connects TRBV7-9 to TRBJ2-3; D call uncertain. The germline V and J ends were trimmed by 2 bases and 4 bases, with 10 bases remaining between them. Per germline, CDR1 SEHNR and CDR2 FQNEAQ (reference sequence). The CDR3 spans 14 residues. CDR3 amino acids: CASSLTVRADTQYF. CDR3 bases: TGTGCCAGCAGCTTAACAGTAAGGGCAGATACGCAGTATTTT.

As DNA, the CDR3 is TGTGCCAGCAGACGACAGGGGGACTATGGCTACACCTTC. Its protein product is CASRRQGDYGYTF. The chain is built from TRBV2 and TRBJ1-2, with 9 nucleotides matching TRBD1. V lost 6 bases and J lost 3; bases outside the gene matches: 2. The germline V gene encodes CDR1 SNHLY and CDR2 FYNNEI. The CDR3 sequence is 13 residues long.

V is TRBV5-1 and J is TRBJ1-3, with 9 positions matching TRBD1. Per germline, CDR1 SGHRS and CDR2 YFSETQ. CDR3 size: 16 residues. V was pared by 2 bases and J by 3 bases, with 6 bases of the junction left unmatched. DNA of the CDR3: TGCGCCAGCAGCTTTCGGGGACAGGGAGGTGGAAACACCATATATTTT. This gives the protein CASSFRGQGGGNTIYF. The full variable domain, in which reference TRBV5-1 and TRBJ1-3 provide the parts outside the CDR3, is KAGVTQTPRYLIKTRGQQVTLSCSPISGHRSVSWYQQTPGQGLQFLFEYFSETQRNKGNFPGRFSGRQFSNSRSEMNVSTLELGDSALYLCASSFRGQGGGNTIYFGEGSWLTVV.

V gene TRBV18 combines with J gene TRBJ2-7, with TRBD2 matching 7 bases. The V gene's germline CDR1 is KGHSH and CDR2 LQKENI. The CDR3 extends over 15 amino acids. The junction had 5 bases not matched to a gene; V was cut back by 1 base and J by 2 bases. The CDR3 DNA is TGTGCCAGCTCACCACAGGCTAGCGGTACCTACGAGCAGTACTTC. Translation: CASSPQASGTYEQYF.

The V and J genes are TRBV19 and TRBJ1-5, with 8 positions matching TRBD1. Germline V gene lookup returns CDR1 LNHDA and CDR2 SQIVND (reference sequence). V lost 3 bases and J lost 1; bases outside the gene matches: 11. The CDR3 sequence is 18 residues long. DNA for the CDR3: TGTGCCAGTAGTATGAACAGGGGGGTAGTATCGAGCAATCAGCCCCAGCATTTT. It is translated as CASSMNRGVVSSNQPQHF.

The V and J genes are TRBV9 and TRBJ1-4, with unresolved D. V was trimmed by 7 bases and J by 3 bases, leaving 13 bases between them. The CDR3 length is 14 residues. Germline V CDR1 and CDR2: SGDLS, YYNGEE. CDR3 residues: CASGVLGANEKLFF. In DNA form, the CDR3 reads TGTGCCAGCGGGGTCCTGGGAGCTAATGAAAAACTGTTTTTT. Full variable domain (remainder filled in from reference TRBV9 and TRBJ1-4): DSGVTQTPKHLITATGQRVTLRCSPRSGDLSVYWYQQSLDQGLQFLIQYYNGEERAKGNILERFSAQQFPDLHSELNLSSLELGDSALYFCASGVLGANEKLFFGSGTQLSVL.

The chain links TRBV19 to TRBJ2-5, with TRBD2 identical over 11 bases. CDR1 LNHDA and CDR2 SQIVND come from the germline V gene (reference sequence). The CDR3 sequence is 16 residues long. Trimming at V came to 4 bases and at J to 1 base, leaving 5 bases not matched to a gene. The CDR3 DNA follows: TGTGCCAGTAGTACCCCCGGACTAGCGGGCCAAGAGACCCAGTACTTC. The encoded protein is CASSTPGLAGQETQYF.

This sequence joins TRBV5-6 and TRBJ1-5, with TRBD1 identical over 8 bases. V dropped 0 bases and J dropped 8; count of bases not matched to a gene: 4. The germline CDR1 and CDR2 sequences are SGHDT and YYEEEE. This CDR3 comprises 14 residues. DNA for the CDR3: TGTGCCAGCAGCTTGGCGGGACAGGTGAAGCCCCAGCATTTT. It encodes CASSLAGQVKPQHF.

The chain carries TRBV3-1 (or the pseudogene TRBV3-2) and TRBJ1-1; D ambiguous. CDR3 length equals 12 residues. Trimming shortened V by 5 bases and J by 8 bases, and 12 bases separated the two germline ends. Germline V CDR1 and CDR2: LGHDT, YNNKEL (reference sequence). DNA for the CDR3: TGTGCCAGCAGCTCCACAGCGGTGGAAGCTTTCTTT. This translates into CASSSTAVEAFF.

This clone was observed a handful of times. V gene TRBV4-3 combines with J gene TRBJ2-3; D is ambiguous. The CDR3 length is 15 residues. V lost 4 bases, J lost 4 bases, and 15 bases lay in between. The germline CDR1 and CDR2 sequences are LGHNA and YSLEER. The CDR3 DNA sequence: TGCGCCAGCAGCCCGAGGCTGGTTCAGGCAGATACGCAGTATTTT. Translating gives CASSPRLVQADTQYF.